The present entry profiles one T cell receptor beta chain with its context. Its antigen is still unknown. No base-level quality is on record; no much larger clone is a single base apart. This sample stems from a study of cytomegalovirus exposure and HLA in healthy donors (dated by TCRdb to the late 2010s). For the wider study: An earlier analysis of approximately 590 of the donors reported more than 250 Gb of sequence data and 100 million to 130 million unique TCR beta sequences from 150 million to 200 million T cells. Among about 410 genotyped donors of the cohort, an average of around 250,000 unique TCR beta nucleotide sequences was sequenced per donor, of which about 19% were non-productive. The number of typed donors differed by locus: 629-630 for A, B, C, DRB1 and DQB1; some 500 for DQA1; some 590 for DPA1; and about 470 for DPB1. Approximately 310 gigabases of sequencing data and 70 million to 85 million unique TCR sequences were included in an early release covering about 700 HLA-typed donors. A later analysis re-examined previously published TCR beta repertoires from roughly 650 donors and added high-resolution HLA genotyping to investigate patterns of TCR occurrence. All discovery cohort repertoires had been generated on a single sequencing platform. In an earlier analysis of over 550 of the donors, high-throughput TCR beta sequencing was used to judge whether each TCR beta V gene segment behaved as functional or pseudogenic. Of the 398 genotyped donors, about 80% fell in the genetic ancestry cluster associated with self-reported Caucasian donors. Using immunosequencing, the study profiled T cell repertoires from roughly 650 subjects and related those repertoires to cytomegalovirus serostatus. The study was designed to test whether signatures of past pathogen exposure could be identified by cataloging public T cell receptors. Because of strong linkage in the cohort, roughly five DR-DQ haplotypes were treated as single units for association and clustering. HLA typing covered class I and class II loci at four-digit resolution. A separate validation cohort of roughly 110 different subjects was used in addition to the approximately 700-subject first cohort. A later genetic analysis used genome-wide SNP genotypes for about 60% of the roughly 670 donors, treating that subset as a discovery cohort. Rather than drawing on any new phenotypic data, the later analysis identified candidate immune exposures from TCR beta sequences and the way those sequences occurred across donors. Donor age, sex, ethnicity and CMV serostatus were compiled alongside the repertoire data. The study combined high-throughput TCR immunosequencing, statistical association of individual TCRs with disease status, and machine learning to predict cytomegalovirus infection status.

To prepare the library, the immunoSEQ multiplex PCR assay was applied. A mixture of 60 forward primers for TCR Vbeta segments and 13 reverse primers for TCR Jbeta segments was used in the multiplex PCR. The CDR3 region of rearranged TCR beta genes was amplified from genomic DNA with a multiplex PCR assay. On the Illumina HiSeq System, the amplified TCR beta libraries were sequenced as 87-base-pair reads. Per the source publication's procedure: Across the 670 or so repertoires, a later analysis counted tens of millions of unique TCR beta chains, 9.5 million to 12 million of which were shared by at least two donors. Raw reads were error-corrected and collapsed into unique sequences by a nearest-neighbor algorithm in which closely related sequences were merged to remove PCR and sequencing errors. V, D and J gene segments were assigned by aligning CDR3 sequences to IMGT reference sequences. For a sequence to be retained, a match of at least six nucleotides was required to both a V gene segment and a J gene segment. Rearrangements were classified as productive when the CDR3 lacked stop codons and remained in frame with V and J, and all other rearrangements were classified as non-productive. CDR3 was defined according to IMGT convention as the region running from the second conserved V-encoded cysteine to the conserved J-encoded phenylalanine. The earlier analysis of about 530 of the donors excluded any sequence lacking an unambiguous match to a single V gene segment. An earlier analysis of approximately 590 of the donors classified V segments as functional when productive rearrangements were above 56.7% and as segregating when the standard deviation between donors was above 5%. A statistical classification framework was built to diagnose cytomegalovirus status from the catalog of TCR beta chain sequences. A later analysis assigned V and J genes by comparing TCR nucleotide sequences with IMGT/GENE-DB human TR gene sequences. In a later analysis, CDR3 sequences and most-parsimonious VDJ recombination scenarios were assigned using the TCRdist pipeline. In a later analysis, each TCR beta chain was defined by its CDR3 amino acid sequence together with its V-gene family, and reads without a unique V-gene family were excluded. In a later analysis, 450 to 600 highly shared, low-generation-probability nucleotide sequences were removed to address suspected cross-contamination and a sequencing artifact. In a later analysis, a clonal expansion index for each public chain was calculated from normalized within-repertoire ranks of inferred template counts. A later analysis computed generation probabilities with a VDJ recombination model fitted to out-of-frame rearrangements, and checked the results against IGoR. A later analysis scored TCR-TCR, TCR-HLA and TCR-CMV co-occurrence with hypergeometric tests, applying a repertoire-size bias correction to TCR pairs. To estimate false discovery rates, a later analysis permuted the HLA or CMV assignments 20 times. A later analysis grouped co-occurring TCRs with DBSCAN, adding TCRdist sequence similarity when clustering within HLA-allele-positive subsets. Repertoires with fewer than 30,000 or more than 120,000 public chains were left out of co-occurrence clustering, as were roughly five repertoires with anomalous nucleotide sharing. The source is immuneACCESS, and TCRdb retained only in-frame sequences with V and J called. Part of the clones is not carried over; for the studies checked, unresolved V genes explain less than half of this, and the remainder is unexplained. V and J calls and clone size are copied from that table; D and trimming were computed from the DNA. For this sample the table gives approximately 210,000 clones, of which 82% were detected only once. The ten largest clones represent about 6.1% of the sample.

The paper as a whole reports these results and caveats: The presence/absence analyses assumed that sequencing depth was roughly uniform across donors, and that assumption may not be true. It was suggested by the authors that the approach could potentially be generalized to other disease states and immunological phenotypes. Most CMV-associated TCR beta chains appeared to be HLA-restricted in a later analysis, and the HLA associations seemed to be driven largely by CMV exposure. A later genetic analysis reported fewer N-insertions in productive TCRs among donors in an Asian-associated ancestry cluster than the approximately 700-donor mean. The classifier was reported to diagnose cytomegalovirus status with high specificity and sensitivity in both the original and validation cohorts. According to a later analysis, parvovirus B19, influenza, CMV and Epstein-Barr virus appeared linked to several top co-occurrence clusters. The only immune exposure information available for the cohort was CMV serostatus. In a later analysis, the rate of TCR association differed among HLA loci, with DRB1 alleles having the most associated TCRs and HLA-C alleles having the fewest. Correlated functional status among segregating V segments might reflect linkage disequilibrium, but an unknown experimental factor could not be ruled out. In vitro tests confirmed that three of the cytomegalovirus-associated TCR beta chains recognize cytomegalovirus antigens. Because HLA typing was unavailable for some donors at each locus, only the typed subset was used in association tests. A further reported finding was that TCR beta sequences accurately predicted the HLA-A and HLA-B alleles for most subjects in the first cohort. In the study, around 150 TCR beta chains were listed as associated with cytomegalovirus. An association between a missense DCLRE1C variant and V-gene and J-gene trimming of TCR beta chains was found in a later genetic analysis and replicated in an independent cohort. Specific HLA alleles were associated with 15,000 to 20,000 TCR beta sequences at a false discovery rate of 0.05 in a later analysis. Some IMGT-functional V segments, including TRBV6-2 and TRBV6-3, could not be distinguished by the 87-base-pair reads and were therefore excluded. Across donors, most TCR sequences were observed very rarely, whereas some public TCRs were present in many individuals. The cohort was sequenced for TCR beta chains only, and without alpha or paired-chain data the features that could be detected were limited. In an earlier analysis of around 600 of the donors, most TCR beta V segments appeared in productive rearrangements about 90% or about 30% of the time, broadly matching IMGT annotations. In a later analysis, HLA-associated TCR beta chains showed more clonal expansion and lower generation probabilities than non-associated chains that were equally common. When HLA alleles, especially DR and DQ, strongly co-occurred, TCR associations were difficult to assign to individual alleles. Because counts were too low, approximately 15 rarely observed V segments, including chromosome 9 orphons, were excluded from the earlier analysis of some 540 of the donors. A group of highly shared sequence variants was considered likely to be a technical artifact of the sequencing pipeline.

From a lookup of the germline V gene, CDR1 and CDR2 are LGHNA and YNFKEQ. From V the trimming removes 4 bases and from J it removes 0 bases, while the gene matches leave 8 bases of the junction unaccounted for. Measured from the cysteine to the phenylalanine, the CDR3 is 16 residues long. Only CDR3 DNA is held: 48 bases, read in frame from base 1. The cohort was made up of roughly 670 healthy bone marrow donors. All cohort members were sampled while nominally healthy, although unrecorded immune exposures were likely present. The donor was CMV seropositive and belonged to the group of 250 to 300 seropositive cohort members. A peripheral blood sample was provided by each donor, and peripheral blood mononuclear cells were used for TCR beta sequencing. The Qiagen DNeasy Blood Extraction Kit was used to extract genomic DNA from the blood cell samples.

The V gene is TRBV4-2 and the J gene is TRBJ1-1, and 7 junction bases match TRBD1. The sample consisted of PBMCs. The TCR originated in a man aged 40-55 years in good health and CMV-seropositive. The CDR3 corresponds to CASSLGQEFVNTEAFF. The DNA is TGTGCCAGCAGCCTCGGACAGGAATTCGTGAACACTGAAGCTTTCTTT.